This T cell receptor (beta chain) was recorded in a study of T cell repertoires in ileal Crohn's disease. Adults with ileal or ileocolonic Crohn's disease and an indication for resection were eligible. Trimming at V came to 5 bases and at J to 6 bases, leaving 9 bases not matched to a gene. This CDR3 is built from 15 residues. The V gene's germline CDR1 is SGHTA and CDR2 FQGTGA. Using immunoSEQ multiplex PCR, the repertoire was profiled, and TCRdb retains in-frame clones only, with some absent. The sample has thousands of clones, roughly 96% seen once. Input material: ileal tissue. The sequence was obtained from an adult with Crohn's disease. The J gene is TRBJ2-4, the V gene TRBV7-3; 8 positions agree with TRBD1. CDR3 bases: TGTGCCAGCAGCCTTCAGGGGGCGCAAGGAAACATTCAGTACTTC. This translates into CASSLQGAQGNIQYF.